This TCR beta chain appears in the sequencing data of a study of spatial heterogeneity in lung cancer. CDR1 and CDR2 from the germline V gene are SGHTA and FQGTGA. Inclusive of both ends, the CDR3 amounts to 14 amino acids. Noted time point: sample taken at primary tumor resection. The donor population consisted of 72 patients with untreated, early-stage non-small cell lung cancer. Overall study results and limits: Tumor T cell coverage was estimated at about 7% for alpha and roughly 14% for beta chains. Counts of expanded intratumoral alpha and beta TCRs tracked tumor mutation counts.

Using its own MiXCR run on the 5' RACE reads, TCRdb lists one record per CDR3 protein. This sample has some 10,000 distinct CDR3 sequences, with 6.3% found just once. This clonotype has a count of ten or more. Antigen specificity is unknown. It is unclear where the CDR3 begins or ends on the DNA, so no DNA is shown, and the CDR3 is as TCRdb lists it. The sample consisted of lung tumor tissue, taken at surgery. The chain links TRBV7-3 to TRBJ2-3; the D segment call TRBD2 is taken from the table without a DNA check. The source of this sequence is a female donor with early-stage non-small cell lung cancer. The CDR3 protein is CASSFGSGADTQYF.